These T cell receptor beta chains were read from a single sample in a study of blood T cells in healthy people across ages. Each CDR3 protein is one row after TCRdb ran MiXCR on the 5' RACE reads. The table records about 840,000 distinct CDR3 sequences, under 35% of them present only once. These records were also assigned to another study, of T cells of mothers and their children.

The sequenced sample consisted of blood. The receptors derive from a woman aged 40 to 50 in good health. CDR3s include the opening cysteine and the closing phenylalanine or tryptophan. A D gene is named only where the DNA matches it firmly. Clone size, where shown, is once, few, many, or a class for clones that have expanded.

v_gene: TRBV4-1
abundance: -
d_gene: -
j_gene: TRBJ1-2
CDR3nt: TGCGCCAGCAGCCAAGAAGGGACCCCCTATGGCTACACCTTC
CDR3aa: CASSQEGTPYGYTF

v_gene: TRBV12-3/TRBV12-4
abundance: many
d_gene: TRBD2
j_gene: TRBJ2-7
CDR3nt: TGTGCCAGCAGTCCCCAAGCGGGGGGTCCCTTTGAGCAGTACTTC
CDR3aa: CASSPQAGGPFEQYF

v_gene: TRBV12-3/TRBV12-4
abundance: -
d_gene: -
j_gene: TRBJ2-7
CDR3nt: TGTGCCAGCAGTTCGTCGGGGGCCAACTACAATAAGCAGTACTTC
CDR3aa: CASSSSGANYNKQYF

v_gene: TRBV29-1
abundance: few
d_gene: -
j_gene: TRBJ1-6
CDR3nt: TGCAGCGTTGCAACGGGGATTAATTCACCCCTCCACTTT
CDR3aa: CSVATGINSPLHF

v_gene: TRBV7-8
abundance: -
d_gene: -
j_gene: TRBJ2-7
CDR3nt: TGTGCCAGCAACTTAGCGGTCAAGAGCTCCTACGAGCAGTACTTC
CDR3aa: CASNLAVKSSYEQYF

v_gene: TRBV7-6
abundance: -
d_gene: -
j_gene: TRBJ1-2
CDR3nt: TGTGCCAGCAGCTTAGTCTCATGGGGCTACACCTTC
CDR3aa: CASSLVSWGYTF

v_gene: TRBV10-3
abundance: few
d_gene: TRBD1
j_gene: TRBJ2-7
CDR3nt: TGTGCCATCAGTGGTGGACAGGGAAGTGTCTCATCCGAGCAGTACTTC
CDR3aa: CAISGGQGSVSSEQYF

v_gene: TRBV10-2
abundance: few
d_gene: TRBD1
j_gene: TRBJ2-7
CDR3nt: TGCGCCAGCAGTGATTCGACAGGGCTTATGGAGCAGTACTTC
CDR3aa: CASSDSTGLMEQYF

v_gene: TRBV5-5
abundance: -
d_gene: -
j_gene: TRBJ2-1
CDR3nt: TGTGCCAGCAGCTTGGGAGACAGGCTTTACAATGAGCAGTTCTTC
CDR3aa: CASSLGDRLYNEQFF

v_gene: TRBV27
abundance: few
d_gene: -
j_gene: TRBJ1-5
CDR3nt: TGTGCCAGCAGTTTATTGGGTAGCGGTCAGCCCCAGCATTTT
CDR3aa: CASSLLGSGQPQHF

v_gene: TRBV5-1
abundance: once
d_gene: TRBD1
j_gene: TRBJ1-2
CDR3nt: TGCGCCAGCAGCATAACGACGACAGGGCATGGCTACACCTTC
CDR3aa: CASSITTTGHGYTF

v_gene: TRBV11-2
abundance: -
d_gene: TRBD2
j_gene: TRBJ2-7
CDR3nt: TGTGCCGGCAGCCCACGGCTAGCGGGAAGGTACGAGCAGTACTTC
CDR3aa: CAGSPRLAGRYEQYF

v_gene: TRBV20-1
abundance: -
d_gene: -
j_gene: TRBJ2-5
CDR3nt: TGCAGTGCTCCTCGACGAGGGGGGGTCGGGGAGACCCAGTACTTC
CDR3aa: CSAPRRGGVGETQYF

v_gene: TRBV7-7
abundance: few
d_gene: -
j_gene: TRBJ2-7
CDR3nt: TGTGCTAGCAGCGTTAGAGTAGGCTACAATGAGCAGTACTTC
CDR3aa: CASSVRVGYNEQYF

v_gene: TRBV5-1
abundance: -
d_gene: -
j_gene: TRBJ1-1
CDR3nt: TGCGCCAGCAGCCGGGAGGCCAGTAACACTGAAGCTTTCTTT
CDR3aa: CASSREASNTEAFF